The 7 T cell receptor beta chains listed next were all sequenced from one sample in a study of cytomegalovirus exposure and HLA in healthy donors. Researchers ran the PCR with 60 Vbeta and 13 Jbeta primers. Clones were sequenced by immunoSEQ multiplex PCR, and TCRdb holds only the in-frame ones, with some missing. The data show 200,000 to 250,000 clones, around 85% seen once. Material for sequencing was PBMCs. These receptors were obtained from a girl aged 2 to 9 in good health and CMV-seronegative.

V and J are TRBV30 and TRBJ1-6; D is unclear. This CDR3 is 16 amino acids long. Per the germline V gene, CDR1 is GTSNPN and CDR2 is SVGIG (reference sequence). Trimming left V 3 bases short and J 4 bases short, with 16 bases between. The CDR3 protein is CAWSAATEGYNSPLHF. The CDR3 DNA reads TGTGCCTGGAGCGCCGCCACCGAGGGTTATAATTCACCCCTCCACTTT.

J is TRBJ2-2 and V is TRBV5-6; 7 nucleotides line up with TRBD1. This CDR3 comprises 14 residues. Per germline, CDR1 SGHDT and CDR2 YYEEEE. The V and J ends lost 4 bases and 4 bases, in that order; junction bases with no gene match: 4. The CDR3 DNA follows: TGTGCCAGCAGCCTAAACAGGGGCACCGGGGAGCTGTTTTTT. It translates to CASSLNRGTGELFF.

This chain links TRBV7-9 with TRBJ1-3; the D gene is possibly TRBD1 (6 bases). Trimming cost V 5 bases and J 2 bases, with 16 bases left between them. In germline, CDR1 is SEHNR, CDR2 FQNEAQ (reference sequence). The length of the CDR3 is 16 residues. CDR3 sequence: CASSPSRGAPGNTIYF. CDR3 nucleotide sequence: TGTGCCAGCAGCCCAAGTCGGGGGGCGCCTGGAAACACCATATATTTT. Using reference TRBV7-9 and TRBJ1-3 for the parts outside the CDR3, the full variable domain is DTGVSQNPRHKITKRGQNVTFRCDPISEHNRLYWYRQTLGQGPEFLTYFQNEAQLEKSRLLSDRFSAERPKGSFSTLEIQRTEQGDSAMYLCASSPSRGAPGNTIYFGEGSWLTVV.

The chain uses TRBV28 and TRBJ1-2; D is unclear. CDR3 length equals 11 residues. V dropped 2 bases and J dropped 8 bases, with 6 bases sitting between them. The germline V gene has CDR1 MDHEN and CDR2 SYDVKM. The CDR3 DNA follows: TGTGCCAGCAGTTTAGGTAGCGGCTACACCTTC. It codes for CASSLGSGYTF.

The chain joins TRBV2 to TRBJ2-1; D possibly corresponds to TRBD2 (7 bases). Between the trimmed V and J ends, which lost 4 bases and 6 bases, there was a span of 13 bases. The CDR3 spans 14 residues. Germline CDR1 is SNHLY and CDR2 is FYNNEI. The CDR3 spells CASSVAGALNEQFF. The CDR3 region has the DNA TGTGCCAGCAGTGTCGCGGGGGCACTCAATGAGCAGTTCTTC.

The rearrangement joins TRBV7-9 to TRBJ2-7; D unresolved. The CDR3 spans 13 residues. With 3 bases removed from V and 2 bases from J, the gap between germline ends came to 8 bases. CDR1 and CDR2 from the germline V gene are SEHNR and FQNEAQ (reference sequence). The CDR3 region is CASSFGRTYEQYF. The DNA of the CDR3 is TGTGCCAGCAGCTTTGGCCGTACCTACGAGCAGTACTTC. The full variable domain, in which reference TRBV7-9 and TRBJ2-7 provide the parts outside the CDR3, is DTGVSQNPRHKITKRGQNVTFRCDPISEHNRLYWYRQTLGQGPEFLTYFQNEAQLEKSRLLSDRFSAERPKGSFSTLEIQRTEQGDSAMYLCASSFGRTYEQYFGPGTRLTVT.

The chain is built from TRBV4-1 and TRBJ2-4; 7 positions agree with TRBD1. The germline V gene has CDR1 MGHRA and CDR2 YSYEKL. V trimming: 1 base; J trimming: 0 bases; junction bases outside the gene matches: 9. This CDR3 has 18 residues. The CDR3 DNA is TGCGCCAGCAGCCAAGGGGCCCAGGGGGTGGTAGCCAAAAACATTCAGTACTTC. Translating it yields CASSQGAQGVVAKNIQYF.